This T cell receptor beta chain was profiled in a study of vaccination and CD4 T cells after COVID-19. This clonotype appeared a few times. Its antigen remains unknown. The Oncomine TCR Beta short-read assay was what sequenced the DNA obtained from cultured CD4+ T cells. Genomic DNA was extracted from cultured CD4+ T cells. TCRdb processed the PCR reads anew with MiXCR; each CDR3 protein has one entry. The data hold under 30,000 distinct CDR3 sequences, with roughly 44% observed a single time. Sample treatment: roughly ten-day PBMC culture with coronavirus spike peptide pools or control peptides (ViraFEST assay). CDR3 size: 11 residues. Germline V gene sequence: CDR1 SQVTM, CDR2 ANQGSEA. V gave up 6 bases and J gave up 6 bases, with 12 bases separating them.

This chain connects TRBV29-1 to TRBJ2-7; D is uncertain. The sequenced material came from CD4+ T cells from blood, cultured in vitro. The receptor was derived from a human donor who had recovered from COVID-19. The CDR3 DNA follows: TGCAGCGTCTCTGAAGGAGTCGAGCAGTACTTC. This codes for CSVSEGVEQYF.